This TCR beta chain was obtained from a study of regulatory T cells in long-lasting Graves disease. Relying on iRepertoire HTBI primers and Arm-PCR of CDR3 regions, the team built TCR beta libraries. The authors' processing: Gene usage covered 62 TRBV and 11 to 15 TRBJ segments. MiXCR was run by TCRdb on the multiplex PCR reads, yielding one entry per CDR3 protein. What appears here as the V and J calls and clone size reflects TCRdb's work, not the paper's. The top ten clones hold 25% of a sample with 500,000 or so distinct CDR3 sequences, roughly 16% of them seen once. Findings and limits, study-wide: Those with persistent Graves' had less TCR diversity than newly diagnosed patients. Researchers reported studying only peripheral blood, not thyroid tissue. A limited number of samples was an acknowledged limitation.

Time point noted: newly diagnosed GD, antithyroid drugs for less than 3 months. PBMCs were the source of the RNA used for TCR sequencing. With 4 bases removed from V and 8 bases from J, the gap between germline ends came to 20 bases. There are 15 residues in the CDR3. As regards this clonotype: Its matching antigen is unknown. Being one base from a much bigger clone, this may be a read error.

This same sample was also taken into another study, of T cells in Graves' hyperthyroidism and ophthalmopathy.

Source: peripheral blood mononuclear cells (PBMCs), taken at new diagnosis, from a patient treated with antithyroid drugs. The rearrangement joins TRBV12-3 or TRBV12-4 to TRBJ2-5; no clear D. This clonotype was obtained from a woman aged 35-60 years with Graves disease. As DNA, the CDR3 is TGTGCCAGCAGTTCACCCCAAGCCGGTTGGGATACCCAGTACTTC. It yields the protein CASSSPQAGWDTQYF.